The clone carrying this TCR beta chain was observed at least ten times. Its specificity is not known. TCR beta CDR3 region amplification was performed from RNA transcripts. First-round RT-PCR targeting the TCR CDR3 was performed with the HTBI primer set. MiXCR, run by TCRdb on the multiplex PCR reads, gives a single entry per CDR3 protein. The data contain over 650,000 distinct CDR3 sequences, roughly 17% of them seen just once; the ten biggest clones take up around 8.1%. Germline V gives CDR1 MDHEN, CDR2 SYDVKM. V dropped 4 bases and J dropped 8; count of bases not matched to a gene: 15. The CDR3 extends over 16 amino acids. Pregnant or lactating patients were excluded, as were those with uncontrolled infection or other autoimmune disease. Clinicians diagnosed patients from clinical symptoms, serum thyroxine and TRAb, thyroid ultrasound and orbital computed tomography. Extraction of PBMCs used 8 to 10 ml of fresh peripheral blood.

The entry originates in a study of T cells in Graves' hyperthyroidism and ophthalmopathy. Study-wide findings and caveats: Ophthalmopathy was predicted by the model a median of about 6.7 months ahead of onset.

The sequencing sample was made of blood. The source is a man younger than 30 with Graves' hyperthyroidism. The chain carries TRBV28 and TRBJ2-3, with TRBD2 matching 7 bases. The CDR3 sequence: CASSSHSLTSSPTQYF. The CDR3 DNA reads TGTGCCAGCAGTTCTCATTCCCTGACTAGCTCCCCTACGCAGTATTTT.